This TCR beta chain comes out of a study of beta chain features in type 1 diabetes. The sequenced template was cDNA made from the entire isolated RNA. Repertoires were generated with immunoSEQ multiplex PCR, while TCRdb's copy carries only in-frame clones and drops some. The data contain some 200,000 clones, roughly a tenth of them seen just once; the ten biggest clones take up 1% to 1.5%. With 2 bases removed from V and 0 bases from J, the gap between germline ends came to 9 bases. The CDR3 runs to 15 residues. CDR1 is SGDLS and CDR2 is YYNGEE in the germline V gene. This clone showed up just a few times.

The sequence came from a young man in good health. The sequencing input was central memory CD4+ T cells from blood. This sequence joins TRBV9 and TRBJ2-1, with no clear D. The CDR3 DNA follows: TGTGCCAGCAGCGTTCTTGGCGGCTCCTACAATGAGCAGTTCTTC. Protein product: CASSVLGGSYNEQFF.